This T cell receptor beta chain was recovered during a study of blood T cell repertoires in COVID-19. Germline lookup yields CDR1 GTSNPN and CDR2 SVGIG (reference sequence). There are 14 residues in the CDR3. V was clipped by 3 bases and J by 1 base; unmatched bases: 5. Here immunoSEQ multiplex PCR was the method, and the copy in TCRdb shows in-frame clones only, minus some. This sample yields about 190,000 clones, of which less than 85% are seen a single time; approximately 13% belongs to the top ten. The sequence was obtained from a woman in her fifties or sixties with acute or convalescent COVID-19. Source material: peripheral blood. V usage is TRBV30 and J usage is TRBJ1-1; 7 bases are a match to TRBD1. DNA for the CDR3: TGTGCCTGGAGCGGGCCAGGGGGGAACACTGAAGCTTTCTTT. Protein product: CAWSGPGGNTEAFF.